This TCR beta chain was captured in a study of T-cell reconstitution after alpha-beta-depleted transplantation in children. Findings and limits, study-wide: Expanded clones from the graft, numbering several hundred, reportedly supplied alpha-beta T cells about two months after transplant. Newly produced T cells mostly accounted for T-cell counts and diversity one year post-transplant.

Germline loops: CDR1 SNHLY, CDR2 FYNNEI. Trimming at V came to 6 bases and at J to 3 bases, leaving 4 bases not matched to a gene. The CDR3 length is 15 residues. Concerning this clonotype: The antigen remains unidentified.

Unique molecular identifiers were used in preparing the TCRbeta library. TCRdb reprocessed the PCR reads via MiXCR and lists one record per CDR3 protein. The sample shows about 310,000 distinct CDR3 sequences, around 25% of them seen only once. This chain links TRBV2 with TRBJ2-1; 11 nucleotides agree with TRBD2. Source: PBMCs, mostly from graft donor cells, taken 180 days after TCRalphabeta/CD19-depleted stem cell transplant. This receptor was taken from a male patient younger than 18 who had a stem cell transplant for acute lymphoblastic leukemia, so the T cells may come from the graft donor. The CDR3 DNA is TGTGCCAGCAGCGCGGGACTAGCGGACTACAATGAGCAGTTCTTC. Protein product: CASSAGLADYNEQFF. Filled out from reference TRBV2 and TRBJ2-1, the complete variable domain reads EPEVTQTPSHQVTQMGQEVILRCVPISNHLYFYWYRQILGQKVEFLVSFYNNEISEKSEIFDDQFSVERPDGSNFTLKIRSTKLEDSAMYFCASSAGLADYNEQFFGPGTRLTVL.